The 32 T cell receptor beta chains reported below all come from one sample, sequenced in a study of CD8 T cells in ankylosing spondylitis. TCRdb processed the 5' RACE reads anew with MiXCR; each CDR3 protein has one entry. In the table there are hundreds of thousands of distinct CDR3 sequences, roughly 18% of which are singletons. Antigens for these TCRs are unknown. Broader study findings: The study identified a TCR beta motif of fewer than 10 highly homologous variants that appeared characteristic of ankylosing spondylitis blood.

The sample was blood, either unsorted or a sorted T cell fraction (not recorded which). The receptors originated from a male donor with ankylosing spondylitis.

Only one count was recorded for this clonotype. The gene calls are TRBV20-1 and TRBJ1-1, with D unclear. The CDR3 runs to 15 residues. Trimming took off 2 bases at V and 0 bases at J, with 13 bases between the two ends. CDR1 is DFQATT and CDR2 is SNEGSKA in the germline V gene (reference sequence). For the CDR3, the DNA is TGCAGTGCTAGAATGGTGGCGCGGCTGAACACTGAAGCTTTCTTT. It encodes CSARMVARLNTEAFF.

This clonotype has just a few counts. The chain couples TRBV7-9 to TRBJ1-4; weak D call: TRBD1 (5 bases). Germline values: CDR1 SEHNR, CDR2 FQNEAQ (reference sequence). The CDR3 is 15 residues long. Between the trimmed V and J ends, which lost 1 base and 8 bases, there was a span of 14 bases. The CDR3 here is CASSLGDRLGEKLFF. CDR3 in DNA: TGTGCCAGCAGCTTAGGCGACAGATTGGGGGAAAAACTGTTTTTT.

This chain joins TRBV20-1 and TRBJ2-2, with TRBD2 matching over 10 bases. CDR1 and CDR2 (germline): DFQATT, SNEGSKA (reference sequence). Trimming cost V 1 base and J 4 bases; bases outside gene matches: 6. The CDR3 consists of 16 residues. CDR3: CSARALAGEATGELFF. The CDR3 DNA sequence: TGCAGTGCTAGAGCCCTAGCGGGGGAGGCCACCGGGGAGCTGTTTTTT.

CDR3 sequence reads: CASSYADYEKLFF. CDR3 coding DNA: TGTGCCAGCAGTTATGCGGACTACGAAAAACTGTTTTTT. This chain connects TRBV6-2 or TRBV6-3 to TRBJ1-4; D is unclear. The CDR3 sequence is 13 residues long. CDR1 is MNHEY, CDR2 SVGEGT, per germline. V was shortened by 3 bases and J by 8 bases, with 10 bases between the two germline ends.

With respect to this clonotype: A read error may account for a junction end that differs from germline. V usage is TRBV19 and J usage is TRBJ2-5, with D maybe TRBD1 (5 bases). Germline V gene sequence: CDR1 LNHDA, CDR2 SQIVND (reference sequence). The CDR3 extends over 13 amino acids. CDR3 sequence reads: CASSKMGRGERYF. CDR3 nucleotides: TGTGCCAGCAGTAAGATGGGGCGCGGAGAGAGGTACTTC.

The J gene is TRBJ2-1, the V gene TRBV6-1; 8 bases are a match to TRBD2. The CDR3 contains 15 residues. Germline V gives CDR1 MNHNS, CDR2 SASEGT. V was pared by 6 bases and J by 2 bases, with 6 bases of the junction left unmatched. The CDR3 region is CASSGRGGAYNEQFF. In nucleotides, the CDR3 is TGTGCCAGCAGCGGCCGGGGGGGAGCCTACAATGAGCAGTTCTTC.

This chain joins TRBV5-5 and TRBJ2-7, with TRBD1 matching over 8 bases. V shed 4 bases and J 3 bases; nucleotides not matched to a gene: 9. Germline V gene lookup returns CDR1 SGHKS and CDR2 YYEKEE (reference sequence). CDR3 size: 15 residues. The CDR3 region is CASSPRTGPNYEQYF. The CDR3 DNA reads as TGTGCCAGCAGCCCTCGGACAGGGCCGAACTACGAGCAGTACTTC.

The V call is TRBV7-2, the J call TRBJ2-5; D gene unclear. The CDR3 length is 13 residues. Trimming removed 3 bases from V and 5 bases from J, with 10 bases in between. Germline lookup yields CDR1 SGHTA and CDR2 FQGNSA. The CDR3 sequence is CASSLAHGETQYF. CDR3 bases: TGTGCCAGCAGCTTGGCGCACGGGGAGACCCAGTACTTC. The complete variable domain, with remaining parts taken from reference TRBV7-2 and TRBJ2-5, reads GAGVSQSPSNKVTEKGKDVELRCDPISGHTALYWYRQSLGQGLEFLIYFQGNSAPDKSGLPSDRFSAERTGGSVSTLTIQRTQQEDSAVYLCASSLAHGETQYFGPGTRLLVL.

This clonotype was seen a handful of times. This chain joins TRBV3-1 and TRBJ2-7; 11 bases are shared with TRBD1. The CDR3 is 15 residues long. Unmatched junction bases numbered 7, after V lost 4 bases and J lost 5 bases. Germline V gene lookup returns CDR1 LGHDT and CDR2 YNNKEL (reference sequence). For the CDR3, the DNA is TGTGCCAGCAGCCTTCGAGGGGACAGGGGGAACGAGCAGTACTTC. Its translation is CASSLRGDRGNEQYF.

This clonotype was picked up a small number of times. V gene TRBV6-1 combines with J gene TRBJ2-7; 9 bases line up with TRBD2. The germline V gene has CDR1 MNHNS and CDR2 SASEGT. Unmatched junction bases numbered 14, after V lost 9 bases and J lost 2 bases. This CDR3 is built from 16 residues. CDR3 DNA sequence: TGTGCCAGTAGAAAAGGACTAGCGCACCCCCCCTACGAGCAGTACTTC. Protein product: CASRKGLAHPPYEQYF.

The table lists this clonotype with a few counts. This chain links TRBV3-1 with TRBJ1-1, with a possible D match to TRBD1 (5 bases). The V and J ends lost 2 bases and 0 bases respectively, with 13 bases between them. This CDR3 comprises 16 residues. The germline V gene encodes CDR1 LGHDT and CDR2 YNNKEL (reference sequence). CDR3 coding DNA: TGTGCCAGCAGCCAACGAGTGGCAGGGATGAACACTGAAGCTTTCTTT. Protein sequence: CASSQRVAGMNTEAFF.

The chain uses TRBV5-1 and TRBJ2-1; 8 bases align to TRBD1. V shed 0 bases, J shed 4 bases, and the junction held 6 bases outside the gene matches. Per germline, CDR1 SGHRS and CDR2 YFSETQ. The CDR3 runs 16 residues. CDR3 sequence (DNA): TGCGCCAGCAGCTTGGAGGGACAGGCCCGATACAATGAGCAGTTCTTC. It specifies CASSLEGQARYNEQFF.

The rearrangement uses TRBV5-1 and TRBJ2-5; D may be TRBD2 (6 bases). The CDR3 covers 14 residues. Trimming removed 4 bases from V and 3 bases from J, with 13 bases in between. Germline V gene data show CDR1 as SGHRS and CDR2 as YFSETQ. The CDR3 loop reads CASSLANPEETQYF. CDR3 in DNA: TGCGCCAGCAGCCTAGCGAACCCAGAAGAGACCCAGTACTTC.

This chain joins TRBV5-6 and TRBJ2-1, with 8 bases matching TRBD1. Germline V gene lookup returns CDR1 SGHDT and CDR2 YYEEEE. Trimming took 0 bases from V and 11 from J; bases not matched to a gene: 10. CDR3 length: 15 residues. CDR3 residues: CASSLGGDRYSKQFF. CDR3 sequence (DNA): TGTGCCAGCAGCTTGGGAGGGGACAGGTATTCAAAGCAGTTCTTC.

This chain connects TRBV2 to TRBJ1-5; TRBD1 is a possible D gene (5 bases). The germline gives CDR1 SNHLY, CDR2 FYNNEI. CDR3 length equals 15 residues. Trimming left V 6 bases short and J 4 bases short, with 16 bases between. Here the CDR3 reads CASRAQSQGNQPQHF. The CDR3 coding sequence is TGTGCCAGCAGGGCCCAATCTCAGGGTAATCAGCCCCAGCATTTT.

The chain combines TRBV20-1 with TRBJ1-3; D is unresolved. V shed 0 bases and J shed 0 bases, with 6 bases lying between them. Germline loops: CDR1 DFQATT, CDR2 SNEGSKA (reference sequence). There are 14 residues in the CDR3. In DNA form, the CDR3 reads TGCAGTGCTAGAGATCCCGCCTCTGGAAACACCATATATTTT. Amino acid sequence: CSARDPASGNTIYF.

This clonotype appeared a few times. This chain joins TRBV7-2 and TRBJ1-1; possibly TRBD1 for D (5 bases). V shed 7 bases and J shed 5 bases, with 17 bases lying between them. The CDR3 has 14 amino acids. Looked up from germline, CDR1 is SGHTA and CDR2 is FQGNSA. CDR3 protein: CASTQPGEGTEAFF. CDR3 coding DNA: TGTGCCAGCACCCAACCCGGGGAGGGGACTGAAGCTTTCTTT. Variable domain in full (rest from reference TRBV7-2 and TRBJ1-1): GAGVSQSPSNKVTEKGKDVELRCDPISGHTALYWYRQSLGQGLEFLIYFQGNSAPDKSGLPSDRFSAERTGGSVSTLTIQRTQQEDSAVYLCASTQPGEGTEAFFGQGTRLTVV.

The chain links TRBV5-1 to TRBJ1-6, with D uncertain. The germline V gene has CDR1 SGHRS and CDR2 YFSETQ. The CDR3 consists of 15 residues. V was clipped by 4 bases and J by 5 bases, with 13 bases between them. This chain's CDR3 is CASSTDGQDNSPLHF. DNA for the CDR3: TGCGCCAGCAGCACGGACGGCCAGGATAATTCACCCCTCCACTTT.

This clonotype was observed a few times. This sequence joins TRBV7-3 and TRBJ2-5, with D tentatively TRBD1 or TRBD2 (5 bases each). Per the germline V gene, CDR1 is SGHTA and CDR2 is FQGTGA. V was clipped by 5 bases and J by 5 bases, with 12 bases between them. This CDR3 spans 13 amino acids. CDR3 in DNA: TGTGCCAGCAGCCTCCGAGAGGGGGAGACCCAGTACTTC. It is translated as CASSLREGETQYF.

The sample holds a few counts of this clonotype. The chain carries TRBV6-2 or TRBV6-3 and TRBJ2-1; TRBD2 matches 7 bases. Trimming took 0 bases from V and 2 from J; bases not matched to a gene: 13. The CDR3 runs to 19 residues. Per the germline V gene, CDR1 is MNHEY and CDR2 is SVGEGT. The CDR3 reads CASSYSRGGTIRTYNEQFF. CDR3 in DNA: TGTGCCAGCAGTTACTCGCGTGGGGGGACTATCCGAACCTACAATGAGCAGTTCTTC.

A remark on this clonotype: Compared with germline, one end of the junction differs, possibly owing to a read error. This chain connects TRBV30 to TRBJ2-1; maybe TRBD2 (5 bases). Germline values: CDR1 GTSNPN, CDR2 SVGIG (reference sequence). The CDR3 contains 12 residues. CDR3 in amino acids: CAGSLSYNEQFF. DNA for the CDR3: TGTGCCGGGAGCTTGTCCTACAATGAGCAGTTCTTC.

The gene calls are TRBV27 and TRBJ1-2, with 7 bases matching TRBD1. This CDR3 is built from 15 residues. The V and J ends lost 4 bases and 0 bases, in that order; junction bases with no gene match: 5. CDR1 is MNHEY and CDR2 is SMNVEV in the germline V gene (reference sequence). In nucleotides, the CDR3 is TGTGCCAGCAGTTCAAGGACAGGCCCTAACTATGGCTACACCTTC. Encoded protein: CASSSRTGPNYGYTF.

This chain links TRBV11-2 with TRBJ2-3, with 7 bases aligning to TRBD1. The V and J ends lost 1 base and 6 bases, in that order; junction bases with no gene match: 4. The CDR3 contains 14 residues. Per the germline V gene, CDR1 is SGHAT and CDR2 is FQNNGV. CDR3 amino acids: CASSLASRGDTQYF. In DNA form, the CDR3 reads TGTGCCAGCAGCTTAGCAAGCAGGGGGGATACGCAGTATTTT.

The genes are TRBV7-8 and TRBJ1-5; D is possibly TRBD1 (6 bases). CDR1 SGHVS and CDR2 FQNEAQ come from the germline V gene. Trimming pared 3 bases from V and 1 base from J, leaving 13 bases between. The CDR3 spans 16 residues. CDR3: CASSFEGRGSNQPQHF. In nucleotides, the CDR3 is TGTGCCAGCAGCTTTGAGGGCAGGGGAAGCAATCAGCCCCAGCATTTT.

In its sample, this clonotype was seen a few times. The chain carries TRBV7-2 and TRBJ2-4; D not resolved. Germline V gene sequence: CDR1 SGHTA, CDR2 FQGNSA. The CDR3 is 12 residues long. V lost 6 bases to trimming and J lost 15 bases, with 18 bases between them. The CDR3 DNA sequence: TGTGCCAGCAGTGCCAGATTCCCCCCCCCGTACTTC. This encodes CASSARFPPPYF.

This clonotype appeared many times. The chain combines TRBV10-3 with TRBJ1-1, with 9 positions matching TRBD1. Trimming cost V 10 bases and J 4 bases; bases outside gene matches: 4. Germline CDR1 ENHRY, CDR2 SYGVKD. The CDR3 contains 12 residues. The CDR3 sequence is CATGQGSTEAFF. CDR3 nucleotide sequence: TGTGCCACAGGACAGGGGAGCACTGAAGCTTTCTTT.

This clonotype appeared a few times. The chain has TRBV28 and TRBJ2-1; 7 nucleotides align to TRBD1. The V and J ends lost 7 bases and 5 bases, in that order; junction bases with no gene match: 5. Looked up from germline, CDR1 is MDHEN and CDR2 is SYDVKM. The CDR3 covers 13 residues. CDR3 nucleotide sequence: TGTGCCAGCATCGACAGGGTGAACAATGAGCAGTTCTTC. It specifies CASIDRVNNEQFF.

In this sample, this clonotype turned up a few times. The rearrangement joins TRBV6-1 to TRBJ2-7; 13 bases map to TRBD2. The V gene's germline CDR1 is MNHNS and CDR2 SASEGT. The junction had 4 bases not matched to a gene; V was cut back by 10 bases and J by 4 bases. CDR3 length equals 13 residues. This chain's CDR3 is CATRTSGRYEQYF. The CDR3 region has the DNA TGTGCCACCAGGACTAGCGGGAGATACGAGCAGTACTTC.

This chain joins TRBV29-1 and TRBJ2-1; no reliable D call. The CDR3 is 16 residues long. Trimming took 6 bases from V and 0 from J, leaving 18 bases between them. Germline V gene data show CDR1 as SQVTM and CDR2 as ANQGSEA. The CDR3 is CSVRPGAAPSYNEQFF. CDR3 bases: TGCAGCGTCCGGCCGGGTGCGGCTCCCTCCTACAATGAGCAGTTCTTC.

This clonotype was seen a few times. The chain combines TRBV5-6 with TRBJ1-1; D is unclear. Trimming removed 3 bases at V and 3 bases at J, with 12 bases between. This CDR3 contains 14 residues. CDR1 SGHDT and CDR2 YYEEEE come from the germline V gene. This CDR3 reads CASSSYVSDTEAFF. The CDR3 bases are TGTGCCAGCAGCTCGTACGTTTCCGACACTGAAGCTTTCTTT.

The rearrangement joins TRBV4-3 to TRBJ2-5; 13 bases map to TRBD2. Germline values: CDR1 LGHNA, CDR2 YSLEER. The CDR3 is 15 amino acids. Losses at the gene ends were 1 base for V and 4 bases for J; bases not matched to a gene: 0. CDR3 DNA sequence: TGCGCCAGCAGCCAAGGGACTAGCGGGAGAGAGACCCAGTACTTC. Protein sequence: CASSQGTSGRETQYF.

This rearrangement joins TRBV28 to TRBJ1-5; the match to TRBD1 covers 11 bases. J gave up 5 bases and V 3 bases, and 6 bases lay outside the gene matches. Germline lookup yields CDR1 MDHEN and CDR2 SYDVKM. The CDR3 covers 16 residues. DNA of the CDR3: TGTGCCAGCAGTTTTGGGGACAGGGGGTCCGATCAGCCCCAGCATTTT. It yields the protein CASSFGDRGSDQPQHF.